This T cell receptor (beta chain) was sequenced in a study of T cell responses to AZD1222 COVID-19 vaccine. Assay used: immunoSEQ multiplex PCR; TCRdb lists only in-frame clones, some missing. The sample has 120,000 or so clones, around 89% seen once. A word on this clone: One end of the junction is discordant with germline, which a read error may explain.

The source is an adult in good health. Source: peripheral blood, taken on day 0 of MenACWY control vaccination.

The CDR3 loop is CASSPGQGAKF. The CDR3 DNA reads as TGTGCCAGCAGCCCGGGACAGGGGGCGAAATTT. The J gene is TRBJ1-1, the V gene TRBV2, with 12 nucleotides matching TRBD1. CDR3 length equals 11 residues. Germline V gene sequence: CDR1 SNHLY, CDR2 FYNNEI.